The source of this T cell receptor (beta chain) is a study of T cells in narcolepsy. Findings and limits, study-wide: Same-patient CSF and blood CD4+ T cell clonotypes included HCRT-specific and TRIB2-specific autoreactive ones. Reportedly, autoreactive clonotypes were serially detected in patients' blood but not controls'. Some memory CD4+ repertoires had no autoreactive clone sequences.

Germline V gives CDR1 SGDLS, CDR2 YYNGEE. Trimming cost V 0 bases and J 4 bases, with 7 bases left between them. The CDR3 contains 13 residues. As concerns this clone: Its antigen remains unknown.

Sequencing was performed with immunoSEQ multiplex PCR; in TCRdb, only in-frame clones are kept and a portion is missing. The sample yields about 35,000 clones, roughly 86% seen once. The clonotype comes from a human donor in good health. Sequenced input: memory (CD45RA-) CD4+ T cells from blood. The rearrangement uses TRBV9 and TRBJ1-1; no clear D gene. The CDR3 here is CASSVVVATEAFF. CDR3 nucleotide sequence: TGTGCCAGCAGCGTAGTTGTTGCCACTGAAGCTTTCTTT.